Detailed here is one T cell receptor (beta chain). Its antigen is unknown. This entry belongs to a study of vaccination effects on CD4 cells after COVID-19. Study-wide findings and caveats: There was marked clonal contraction among infection- and vaccine-induced clones late after vaccination.

Libraries were prepared by immunoSEQ multiplex PCR; TCRdb keeps only in-frame clonotypes and omits some of them. The repertoire includes 25,000 to 35,000 clones, approximately 78% of them detected once, and 1.5% sits in the top ten. Germline values: CDR1 WNHNN, CDR2 SYGVQD (reference sequence). The CDR3 is 16 residues long. The germline V and J ends were trimmed by 2 bases and 5 bases, with 17 bases remaining between them. ViraFEST used viral peptide pools to expand antigen-specific CD4+ T cells before sequencing. Following culture for approximately ten days, CD4+ T cells were isolated. Every participant took two doses of the BNT162b2 or mRNA-1273 vaccine. Cultivation was performed at some 1.9 million PBMC per well with around 9.3 IU/ml IL-2 and 9.5 to 10 ug/ml peptides added.

This TCR was sampled from a human donor who received a COVID-19 vaccine. Some clones in this sample may be carry-over from other donors' samples. Sequencing used CD4+ T cells from PBMCs cultured with HCoV-NL63 spike peptides, obtained after COVID-19 vaccination. The chain combines TRBV10-1 with TRBJ2-3; D is ambiguous. In DNA, the CDR3 is TGCGCCAGCAGTGAGGTCGAGGTGGCGCGGAGAGATACGCAGTATTTT. It specifies CASSEVEVARRDTQYF.